This TCR beta chain was captured in a study of blood T cell repertoires in COVID-19. Participants came from some 23 US areas, aged roughly 18 to 95 years. Clinical history reported by participants formed the basis on which cohorts were assigned. This table comes from immunoSEQ multiplex PCR, and its TCRdb copy is limited to in-frame clones, with some not included. The sample lists some 140,000 clones; just under 85% were seen once. V dropped 4 bases and J dropped 4 bases, with 17 bases sitting between them. Looked up from germline, CDR1 is SGHDT and CDR2 is YYEEEE. The CDR3 sequence is 15 residues long.

This rearrangement joins TRBV5-6 to TRBJ2-5; D perhaps matches TRBD2 (7 bases). This receptor was obtained from a man between 45 and 60 years old who had recovered from COVID-19. Material for sequencing was PBMCs or T cells enriched from blood (not recorded which). The chain's CDR3 is CASSTFEGGGETQYF. DNA of the CDR3: TGTGCCAGCAGCACCTTCGAGGGAGGGGGAGAGACCCAGTACTTC.